Described below is a single TCR beta chain sequence and its context. Its antigen is unknown. The sample belongs to a study of cytomegalovirus exposure and HLA in healthy donors. Study findings and constraints: The authors assumed roughly uniform sequencing depth across donors for presence/absence analyses. Fewer N-insertions than the roughly 600-donor mean were reportedly shown by an Asian-associated ancestry cluster in a later analysis.

Amplification used 60 Vbeta primers and 13 Jbeta primers. Clones were read by immunoSEQ multiplex PCR, and TCRdb kept only the in-frame ones, dropping some. The table includes over 45,000 clones, around 83% detected once. V lost 5 bases, J lost 5 bases, and 9 bases lay in between. This CDR3 contains 12 residues. Looked up from germline, CDR1 is SGHAT and CDR2 is FQNNGV. The rearrangement links TRBV11-2 to TRBJ2-5; D may be TRBD2 (5 bases). This TCR was sampled from a man in his thirties or forties in good health and CMV-seronegative. Sequencing was done on a sample of PBMCs. CDR3 sequence (DNA): TGTGCCAGCAGCAGAGGACTGGAGACCCAGTACTTC. As protein: CASSRGLETQYF.